This T cell receptor (beta chain) was documented in a study of T cell repertoires in cytomegalovirus infection. Study context: CMV epitopes used comprised recently identified HLA-C-restricted ones and well-studied HLA-B-restricted ones.

Overall study results and limits: Identification of carriers of CMV plus the relevant HLA was performed using cumulative public TCR beta family frequency.

TCRdb re-analysed the reads in MiXCR, keeping a single row per CDR3 protein. The sample contains some 920,000 distinct CDR3 sequences, roughly 30% of which appear only once. Regarding this clonotype: Its cognate antigen is unknown.

Germline loops: CDR1 SGHDN, CDR2 FVKESK. The CDR3 is 13 amino acids. Germline trimming cut 3 bases from V and 10 bases from J; bases unmatched to any gene: 8. The starting material was cultured CD8+ T cells from PBMCs, obtained from culture after CMV antigen stimulation. The chain links TRBV14 to TRBJ1-1; 7 nucleotides match TRBD1. This clonotype originated in a human donor in good health (CMV status not recorded). Some clones in this sample may be carry-over from other donors' samples. The CDR3 region is CASSHSRQGTAFF. CDR3 DNA: TGTGCCAGCAGCCACTCCAGACAGGGTACAGCTTTCTTT. Filled out from reference TRBV14 and TRBJ1-1, the complete variable domain reads EAGVTQFPSHSVIEKGQTVTLRCDPISGHDNLYWYRRVMGKEIKFLLHFVKESKQDESGMPNNRFLAERTGGTYSTLKVQPAELEDSGVYFCASSHSRQGTAFFGQGTRLTVV.